These T cell receptor beta chains were read from a single sample in a study of CD8 T cells in Susac syndrome. Each CDR3 protein gets one entry after TCRdb re-called the immunoSEQ multiplex PCR reads with MiXCR. This table holds under 200,000 distinct CDR3 sequences, approximately 94% found once. Specimen: CD4+ T cells from PBMCs. The receptor source for this set is a human donor with Susac syndrome. The CDR3 runs from the conserved cysteine through the conserved F or W. The order of the fields is V gene, clone size, D gene, J gene, CDR3 length, CDR3 DNA, CDR3 protein. D genes are given only for firm matches. Clone size is stated in some rows and not others, as once, few, many or a class when expanded.

v_gene: TRBV5-1; abundance: NA; d_gene: TRBD1; j_gene: TRBJ1-2; len: 15; CDR3nt: TGCGCCAGCAGCACGGGACAGCCCGGCGACTATGGCTACACCTTC; CDR3aa: CASSTGQPGDYGYTF
v_gene: TRBV12-3/TRBV12-4; abundance: NA; d_gene: NA; j_gene: TRBJ2-2; len: 15; CDR3nt: TGTGCCAGCAGTCGAGACGGACTTAACACCGGGGAGCTGTTTTTT; CDR3aa: CASSRDGLNTGELFF
v_gene: TRBV6-6; abundance: NA; d_gene: TRBD1; j_gene: TRBJ1-4; len: 15; CDR3nt: TGTGCCAGCAGTCCCCAGGGGGCAGCTAATGAAAAACTGTTTTTT; CDR3aa: CASSPQGAANEKLFF
v_gene: TRBV5-1; abundance: NA; d_gene: NA; j_gene: TRBJ2-2; len: 14; CDR3nt: TGCGCCAGCACACCAAACAGGGTTACCGGGGAGCTGTTTTTT; CDR3aa: CASTPNRVTGELFF
v_gene: TRBV3-1; abundance: NA; d_gene: NA; j_gene: TRBJ2-5; len: 15; CDR3nt: TGTGCCAGCAGCCAAGAGGGAGCCCCGGGTGAGACCCAGTACTTC; CDR3aa: CASSQEGAPGETQYF
v_gene: TRBV5-1; abundance: once; d_gene: TRBD1; j_gene: TRBJ2-3; len: 14; CDR3nt: TGCGCCAGCGCTGAGACAGGGAGCACAGATACGCAGTATTTT; CDR3aa: CASAETGSTDTQYF
v_gene: TRBV29-1; abundance: NA; d_gene: NA; j_gene: TRBJ1-1; len: 12; CDR3nt: TGCAGCGTTGAAGATAGCGGGTCTGAAGCTTTCTTT; CDR3aa: CSVEDSGSEAFF
v_gene: TRBV20-1; abundance: once; d_gene: NA; j_gene: TRBJ1-1; len: 13; CDR3nt: TGCAGTGCTAGAGTCCCGGCGAACACTGAAGCTTTCTTT; CDR3aa: CSARVPANTEAFF
v_gene: TRBV3-1; abundance: NA; d_gene: NA; j_gene: TRBJ1-3; len: 17; CDR3nt: TGTGCCAGCAGCCGTAAGACCGGCAGCCACTCTGGAAACACCATATATTTT; CDR3aa: CASSRKTGSHSGNTIYF
v_gene: TRBV30; abundance: NA; d_gene: TRBD1; j_gene: TRBJ1-5; len: 15; CDR3nt: TGTGCCTGGAGGGCCGGGACAGGGGCAAATCAGCCCCAGCATTTT; CDR3aa: CAWRAGTGANQPQHF
v_gene: TRBV30; abundance: NA; d_gene: NA; j_gene: TRBJ1-5; len: 13; CDR3nt: TGTGCCTGGAGAGGGGATAGCAATCAGCCCCAGCATTTT; CDR3aa: CAWRGDSNQPQHF
v_gene: TRBV20-1; abundance: NA; d_gene: TRBD2; j_gene: TRBJ2-5; len: 15; CDR3nt: TGCAGTGCTAGAGAGTCGGCTAGCGGGCAAGAGACCCAGTACTTC; CDR3aa: CSARESASGQETQYF
v_gene: TRBV5-5; abundance: NA; d_gene: NA; j_gene: TRBJ2-3; len: 14; CDR3nt: TGTGCCAGTAACCAACAGGTGGGGGAAGATACGCAGTATTTT; CDR3aa: CASNQQVGEDTQYF
v_gene: TRBV11-1; abundance: NA; d_gene: NA; j_gene: TRBJ2-1; len: 14; CDR3nt: TGTGCCTCCGCCTTACGGGGCGGTATTAATGAGCAGTTCTTC; CDR3aa: CASALRGGINEQFF
v_gene: TRBV12-3/TRBV12-4; abundance: NA; d_gene: NA; j_gene: TRBJ2-7; len: 13; CDR3nt: TGTGCCAGCACCCAGAGGGGGTCCTACGAGCAGTACTTC; CDR3aa: CASTQRGSYEQYF
v_gene: TRBV29-1; abundance: NA; d_gene: TRBD2; j_gene: TRBJ2-1; len: 13; CDR3nt: TGCAGCGGAGCTAGCGGGGGAGGTGGTGAGCAGTTCTTC; CDR3aa: CSGASGGGGEQFF
v_gene: TRBV20-1; abundance: NA; d_gene: NA; j_gene: TRBJ2-5; len: 14; CDR3nt: TGCAGTGCTTCCCTCGGGGACTTTAAGAAGACCCAGTACTTC; CDR3aa: CSASLGDFKKTQYF
v_gene: TRBV20-1; abundance: NA; d_gene: NA; j_gene: TRBJ2-7; len: 14; CDR3nt: TGCAGTGCTAGAGATCCCACTAGTACCTACGAGCAGTACTTC; CDR3aa: CSARDPTSTYEQYF
v_gene: TRBV7-2; abundance: NA; d_gene: NA; j_gene: TRBJ2-1; len: 15; CDR3nt: TGTGCCAGCAGCCGACAGTCCAGCGGCCACAATGAGCAGTTCTTC; CDR3aa: CASSRQSSGHNEQFF
v_gene: TRBV20-1; abundance: NA; d_gene: NA; j_gene: TRBJ1-6; len: 14; CDR3nt: TGCAGTGCTAGAAAGGAGACCTATAATTCACCCCTCCACTTT; CDR3aa: CSARKETYNSPLHF
v_gene: TRBV9; abundance: NA; d_gene: NA; j_gene: TRBJ2-4; len: 15; CDR3nt: TGTGCCAGCAGCGTATTGGGGGTACGGGGAAACATTCAGTACTTC; CDR3aa: CASSVLGVRGNIQYF
v_gene: TRBV5-4; abundance: once; d_gene: NA; j_gene: TRBJ1-2; len: 13; CDR3nt: TGTGCCAGCAGTGTTCCGGGCACCTATGGCTACACCTTC; CDR3aa: CASSVPGTYGYTF
v_gene: TRBV20-1; abundance: NA; d_gene: NA; j_gene: TRBJ2-1; len: 14; CDR3nt: TGCAGTGCTAGACAGGGTTGGGTCGCCAATGAGCAGTTCTTC; CDR3aa: CSARQGWVANEQFF
v_gene: TRBV28; abundance: once; d_gene: NA; j_gene: TRBJ1-2; len: 13; CDR3nt: TGTGCCAGCAGTTTACAGGGTCACTATGGCTACACCTTC; CDR3aa: CASSLQGHYGYTF
v_gene: TRBV20-1; abundance: NA; d_gene: TRBD1; j_gene: TRBJ1-2; len: 12; CDR3nt: TGCAGTGCTTCCTCAGGGGGCGGGGGCTACACCTTC; CDR3aa: CSASSGGGGYTF
v_gene: TRBV9; abundance: NA; d_gene: TRBD2; j_gene: TRBJ2-3; len: 17; CDR3nt: TGTGCCAGCAGCGCAGCTCCTAGCGGGTCAGAGCGAGATACGCAGTATTTT; CDR3aa: CASSAAPSGSERDTQYF
v_gene: TRBV6-5; abundance: NA; d_gene: TRBD1; j_gene: TRBJ1-2; len: 16; CDR3nt: TGTGCCAGCAGTTACGAGGGGGCTCGGAACATGAATGGCTACACCTTC; CDR3aa: CASSYEGARNMNGYTF
v_gene: TRBV20-1; abundance: NA; d_gene: NA; j_gene: TRBJ2-1; len: 10; CDR3nt: TGCAGTGCTATTGGCAATGAGCAGTTCTTC; CDR3aa: CSAIGNEQFF
v_gene: TRBV29-1; abundance: NA; d_gene: TRBD1; j_gene: TRBJ2-4; len: 13; CDR3nt: TGCAGCGTGGAGGGACAGGGTTATAACATTCAGTACTTC; CDR3aa: CSVEGQGYNIQYF
v_gene: TRBV12-3/TRBV12-4; abundance: NA; d_gene: NA; j_gene: TRBJ1-5; len: 14; CDR3nt: TGTGCCAGCAGTTTAGTTTCGCAGGGAGGGGCCCAGCATTTT; CDR3aa: CASSLVSQGGAQHF
v_gene: TRBV3-1; abundance: NA; d_gene: TRBD2; j_gene: TRBJ2-3; len: 16; CDR3nt: TGTGCCAGCAGCCTTGCGACCAGACTAGCCACAGATACGCAGTATTTT; CDR3aa: CASSLATRLATDTQYF
v_gene: TRBV18; abundance: few; d_gene: TRBD2; j_gene: TRBJ2-3; len: 17; CDR3nt: TGTGCCAGCTCACCACCGGGACTAGCGGGGGGCACAGATACGCAGTATTTT; CDR3aa: CASSPPGLAGGTDTQYF
v_gene: TRBV25-1; abundance: NA; d_gene: TRBD1; j_gene: TRBJ2-5; len: 15; CDR3nt: TGTGCCAGCAGTGGACAGGGAAGGCAACAAGAGACCCAGTACTTC; CDR3aa: CASSGQGRQQETQYF
v_gene: TRBV20-1; abundance: NA; d_gene: NA; j_gene: TRBJ1-6; len: 14; CDR3nt: TGCAGTGCTAGAGCGGGGGCGGGGGGTTCACCCCTCCACTTT; CDR3aa: CSARAGAGGSPLHF
v_gene: TRBV3-1; abundance: once; d_gene: TRBD1; j_gene: TRBJ1-1; len: 14; CDR3nt: TGTGCCAGCAGCCCTTACGCGGGACAGGGTAGGGCTTTCTTT; CDR3aa: CASSPYAGQGRAFF
v_gene: TRBV6-5; abundance: once; d_gene: TRBD1; j_gene: TRBJ2-5; len: 17; CDR3nt: TGTGCCAGCAGTTACTCGTGGACCGGGACAGGGGCAATCACCCAGTACTTC; CDR3aa: CASSYSWTGTGAITQYF
v_gene: TRBV20-1; abundance: once; d_gene: NA; j_gene: TRBJ2-2; len: 12; CDR3nt: TGCAGTGCTTGGGATAACACCGGGGAGCTGTTTTTT; CDR3aa: CSAWDNTGELFF
v_gene: TRBV12-3/TRBV12-4; abundance: once; d_gene: NA; j_gene: TRBJ2-7; len: 15; CDR3nt: TGTGCCAGCAGTTACGGACAGCGCGTCTCCTACGAGCAGTACTTC; CDR3aa: CASSYGQRVSYEQYF
v_gene: TRBV20-1; abundance: NA; d_gene: TRBD1; j_gene: TRBJ2-5; len: 13; CDR3nt: TGCAGTGCTCGGGACAGGGGAGCGGTGACCCAGTACTTC; CDR3aa: CSARDRGAVTQYF
v_gene: TRBV6-5; abundance: NA; d_gene: NA; j_gene: TRBJ1-5; len: 13; CDR3nt: TGTGCCAGTAGCACGGGGATCAATCAGCCCCAGCATTTT; CDR3aa: CASSTGINQPQHF
v_gene: TRBV12-3/TRBV12-4; abundance: few; d_gene: NA; j_gene: TRBJ2-7; len: 12; CDR3nt: TGTGCCAGCAGATCGAGGGCCTACGAGCAGTACTTC; CDR3aa: CASRSRAYEQYF
v_gene: TRBV2; abundance: NA; d_gene: NA; j_gene: TRBJ2-7; len: 12; CDR3nt: TGTGCCAGCAGTGAAGCGACCTACGAGCAGTACTTC; CDR3aa: CASSEATYEQYF
v_gene: TRBV20-1; abundance: NA; d_gene: TRBD2; j_gene: TRBJ2-3; len: 13; CDR3nt: TGCAGTGCTGGGCGGGGGGGCAAAGATACGCAGTATTTT; CDR3aa: CSAGRGGKDTQYF
v_gene: TRBV4-3; abundance: NA; d_gene: TRBD1; j_gene: TRBJ1-2; len: 14; CDR3nt: TGCGCCAGCAGCCCCGGACAGGGACGGTATGGCTACACCTTC; CDR3aa: CASSPGQGRYGYTF
v_gene: TRBV20-1; abundance: NA; d_gene: TRBD1; j_gene: TRBJ1-2; len: 13; CDR3nt: TGCAGGGGGGGGACAGGGATAGGGGATGGCTACACCTTC; CDR3aa: CRGGTGIGDGYTF
v_gene: TRBV12-5; abundance: NA; d_gene: NA; j_gene: TRBJ1-5; len: 14; CDR3nt: TGTGCTAGTGGTTTGGGGGTGGTAGGTCAGCCCCAGCATTTT; CDR3aa: CASGLGVVGQPQHF
v_gene: TRBV3-1; abundance: NA; d_gene: NA; j_gene: TRBJ1-2; len: 12; CDR3nt: TGTGCCAGCAGCCAAGCGATGAGGGGCTACACCTTC; CDR3aa: CASSQAMRGYTF